This entry features one TCR beta chain sequence. This entry is derived from a study of cytomegalovirus exposure and HLA in healthy donors. The PCR was carried out with 60 Vbeta primers and 13 Jbeta primers. Libraries were prepared by immunoSEQ multiplex PCR; TCRdb keeps only in-frame clonotypes and omits some of them. The repertoire consists of roughly 200,000 clones, with roughly 76% occurring once and the leading ten covering roughly 2.1%. In germline, CDR1 is GTSNPN, CDR2 SVGIG (reference sequence). The V and J ends lost 3 bases and 3 bases respectively, with 11 bases between them. The CDR3 totals 14 residues.

V is TRBV30 and J is TRBJ2-2, with D possibly being TRBD2 (5 bases). The sample was PBMCs. This clonotype was sampled from a woman aged 25 to 45 in good health and CMV-seropositive. CDR3 region: CAWSAGLYTGELFF. CDR3 nucleotides: TGTGCCTGGAGCGCGGGTCTTTACACCGGGGAGCTGTTTTTT.